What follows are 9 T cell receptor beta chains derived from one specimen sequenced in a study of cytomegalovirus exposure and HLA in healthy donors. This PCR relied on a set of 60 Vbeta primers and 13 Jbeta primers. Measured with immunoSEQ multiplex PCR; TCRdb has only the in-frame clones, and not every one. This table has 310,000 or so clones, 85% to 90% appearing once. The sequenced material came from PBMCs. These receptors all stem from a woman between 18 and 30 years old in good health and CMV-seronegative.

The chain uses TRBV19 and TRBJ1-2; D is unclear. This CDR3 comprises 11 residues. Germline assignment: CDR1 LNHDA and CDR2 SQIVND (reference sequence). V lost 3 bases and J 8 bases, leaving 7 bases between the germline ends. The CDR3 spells CASSMQLGYTF. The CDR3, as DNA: TGTGCCAGTAGTATGCAACTGGGCTACACCTTC.

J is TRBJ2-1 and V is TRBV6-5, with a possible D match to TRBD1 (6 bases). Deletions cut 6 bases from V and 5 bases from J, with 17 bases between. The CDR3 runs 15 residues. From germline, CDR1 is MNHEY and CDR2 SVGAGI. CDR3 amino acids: CASSTSRGMDNEQFF. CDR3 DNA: TGTGCCAGCAGCACATCCAGGGGAATGGACAATGAGCAGTTCTTC.

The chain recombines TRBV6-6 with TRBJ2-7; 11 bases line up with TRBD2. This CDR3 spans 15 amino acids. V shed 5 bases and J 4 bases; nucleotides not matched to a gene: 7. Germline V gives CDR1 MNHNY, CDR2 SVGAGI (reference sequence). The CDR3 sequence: CASSPLAGGAYEQYF. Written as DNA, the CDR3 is TGTGCCAGCAGTCCCTTAGCGGGGGGGGCTTACGAGCAGTACTTC.

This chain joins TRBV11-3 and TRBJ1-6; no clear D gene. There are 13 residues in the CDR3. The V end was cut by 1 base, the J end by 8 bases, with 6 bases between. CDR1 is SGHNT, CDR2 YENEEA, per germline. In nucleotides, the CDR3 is TGTGCCAGCAGCTTAGCACCGGATTCACCCCTCCACTTT. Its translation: CASSLAPDSPLHF. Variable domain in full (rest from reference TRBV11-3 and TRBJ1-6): EAGVVQSPRYKIIEKKQPVAFWCNPISGHNTLYWYLQNLGQGPELLIRYENEEAVDDSQLPKDRFSAERLKGVDSTLKIQPAELGDSAVYLCASSLAPDSPLHFGNGTRLTVT.

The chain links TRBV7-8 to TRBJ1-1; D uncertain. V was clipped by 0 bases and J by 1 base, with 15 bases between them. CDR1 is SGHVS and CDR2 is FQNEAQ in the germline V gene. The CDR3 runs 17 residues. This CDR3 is CASSLALGSASNTEAFF. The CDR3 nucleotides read TGTGCCAGCAGCTTAGCTTTAGGTAGCGCTTCGAACACTGAAGCTTTCTTT.

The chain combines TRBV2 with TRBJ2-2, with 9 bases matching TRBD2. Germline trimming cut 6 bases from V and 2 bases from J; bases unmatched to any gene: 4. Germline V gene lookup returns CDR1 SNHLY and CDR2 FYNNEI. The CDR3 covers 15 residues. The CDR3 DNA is TGTGCCAGCAGGTCCCTAGCGGGAAACACCGGGGAGCTGTTTTTT. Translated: CASRSLAGNTGELFF.

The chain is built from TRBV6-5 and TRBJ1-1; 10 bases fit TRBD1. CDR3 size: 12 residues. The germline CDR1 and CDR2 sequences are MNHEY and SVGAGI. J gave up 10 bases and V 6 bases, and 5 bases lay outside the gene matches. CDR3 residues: CASRGQGWGAFF. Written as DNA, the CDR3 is TGTGCCAGCAGGGGACAGGGGTGGGGAGCTTTCTTT.

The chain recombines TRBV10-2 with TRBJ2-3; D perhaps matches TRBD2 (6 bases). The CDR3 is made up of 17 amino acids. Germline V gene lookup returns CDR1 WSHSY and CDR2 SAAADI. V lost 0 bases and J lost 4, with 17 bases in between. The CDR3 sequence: CASSESRREHVADTQYF. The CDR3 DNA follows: TGCGCCAGCAGTGAGTCGAGGAGGGAGCATGTGGCAGATACGCAGTATTTT.

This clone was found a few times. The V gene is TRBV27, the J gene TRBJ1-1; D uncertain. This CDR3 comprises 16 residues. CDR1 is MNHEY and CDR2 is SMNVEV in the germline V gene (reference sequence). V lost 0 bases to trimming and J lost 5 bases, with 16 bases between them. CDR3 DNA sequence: TGTGCCAGCAGTTTATCGACTCAGGCGGGAGGTACTGAAGCTTTCTTT. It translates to CASSLSTQAGGTEAFF.